This record covers a single TCR beta chain. Its antigen remains unknown. Trimming pared 1 base from V and 4 bases from J, leaving 13 bases between. CDR1 LNHNV and CDR2 YYDKDF come from the germline V gene (reference sequence). The CDR3 length is 15 residues. This sample was included in a study of T cells in localized non-small cell lung cancer. Findings and caveats of the study: Investigators sequenced only a single tumor region, leaving heterogeneity possible. Clonality peaked in uninvolved adjacent lung rather than tumor.

Measured with immunoSEQ multiplex PCR; TCRdb has only the in-frame clones, and not every one. The sample includes some 10,000 clones, about 85% of them seen just once. This chain joins TRBV15 and TRBJ1-1; D perhaps matches TRBD1 (5 bases). The sample was peripheral blood, taken before any cancer treatment. This clonotype was obtained from a male donor at least 60 years old with stage III lung adenocarcinoma. The CDR3 sequence is CATSRGAGGGTEAFF. In nucleotides, the CDR3 is TGTGCCACCAGCAGAGGGGCCGGCGGGGGCACTGAAGCTTTCTTT.